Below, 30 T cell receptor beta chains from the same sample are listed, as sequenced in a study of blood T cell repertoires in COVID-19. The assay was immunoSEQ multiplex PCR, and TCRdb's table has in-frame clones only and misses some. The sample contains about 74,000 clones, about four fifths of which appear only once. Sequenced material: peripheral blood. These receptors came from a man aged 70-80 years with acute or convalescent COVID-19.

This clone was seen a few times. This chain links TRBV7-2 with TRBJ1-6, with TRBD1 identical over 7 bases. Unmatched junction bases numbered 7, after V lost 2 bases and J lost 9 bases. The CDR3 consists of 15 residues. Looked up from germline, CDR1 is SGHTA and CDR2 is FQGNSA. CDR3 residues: CASSLSDRAGSPLHF. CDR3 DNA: TGTGCCAGCAGCTTATCTGACAGGGCCGGTTCACCCCTCCACTTT.

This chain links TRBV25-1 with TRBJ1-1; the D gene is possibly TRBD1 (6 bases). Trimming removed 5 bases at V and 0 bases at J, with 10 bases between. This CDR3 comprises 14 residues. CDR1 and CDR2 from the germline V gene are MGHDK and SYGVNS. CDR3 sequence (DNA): TGTGCCAGCAGTCGGGGGGCTCTGAACACTGAAGCTTTCTTT. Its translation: CASSRGALNTEAFF.

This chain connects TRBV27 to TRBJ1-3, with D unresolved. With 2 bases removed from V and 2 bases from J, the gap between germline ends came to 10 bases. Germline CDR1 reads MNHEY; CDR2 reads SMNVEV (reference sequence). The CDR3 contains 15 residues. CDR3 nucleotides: TGTGCCAGCAGTTTAAGGAGGCCGACTGGAAACACCATATATTTT. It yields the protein CASSLRRPTGNTIYF.

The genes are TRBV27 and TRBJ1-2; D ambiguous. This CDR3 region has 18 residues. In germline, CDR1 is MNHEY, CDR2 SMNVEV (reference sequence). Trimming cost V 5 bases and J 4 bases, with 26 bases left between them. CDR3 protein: CASSLESSPLRTGYGYTF. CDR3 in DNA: TGTGCCAGCAGTCTAGAATCCTCCCCTTTGAGGACTGGCTATGGCTACACCTTC.

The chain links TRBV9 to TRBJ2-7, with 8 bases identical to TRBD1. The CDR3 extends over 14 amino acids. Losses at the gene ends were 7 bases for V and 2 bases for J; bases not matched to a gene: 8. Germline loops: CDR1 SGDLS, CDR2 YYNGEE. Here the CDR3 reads CASAPGGYTYEQYF. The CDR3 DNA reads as TGTGCCAGCGCCCCAGGGGGCTATACCTACGAGCAGTACTTC.

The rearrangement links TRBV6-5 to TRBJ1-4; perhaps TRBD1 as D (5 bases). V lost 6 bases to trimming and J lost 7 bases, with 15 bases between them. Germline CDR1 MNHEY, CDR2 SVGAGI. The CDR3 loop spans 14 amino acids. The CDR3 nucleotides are TGTGCCAGCAGCCCCACAGGATCTCGTGAAAAACTGTTTTTT. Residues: CASSPTGSREKLFF.

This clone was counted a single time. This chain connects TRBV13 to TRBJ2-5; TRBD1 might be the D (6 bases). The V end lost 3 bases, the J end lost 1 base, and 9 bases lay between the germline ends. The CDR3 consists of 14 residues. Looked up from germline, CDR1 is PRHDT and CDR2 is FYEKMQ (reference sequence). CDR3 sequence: CASSLGHLQETQYF. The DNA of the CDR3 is TGTGCCAGCAGCTTGGGACACCTCCAAGAGACCCAGTACTTC.

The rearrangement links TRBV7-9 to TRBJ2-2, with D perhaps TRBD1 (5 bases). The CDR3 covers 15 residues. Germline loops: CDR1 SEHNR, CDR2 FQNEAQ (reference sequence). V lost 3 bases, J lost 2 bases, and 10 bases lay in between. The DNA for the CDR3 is TGTGCCAGCAGCTTTCATGACAGAAACACCGGGGAGCTGTTTTTT. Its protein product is CASSFHDRNTGELFF.

The CDR3 nucleotides are TGCAGCGTTCCCCGGCGGGGGGGTTCGGAGACCCAGTACTTC. Its translation is CSVPRRGGSETQYF. V and J are TRBV29-1 and TRBJ2-5; 9 nucleotides line up with TRBD2. The length of the CDR3 is 14 residues. V was clipped by 5 bases and J by 5 bases; unmatched bases: 9. From germline, CDR1 is SQVTM and CDR2 ANQGSEA.

The CDR3 region is CASRPGLPTPEQYF. DNA for the CDR3: TGTGCCAGCAGACCGGGACTACCAACCCCCGAGCAGTACTTC. The genes are TRBV28 and TRBJ2-7, with TRBD2 matching over 7 bases. With 6 bases clipped from V and 6 bases from J, the junction kept 11 bases outside the gene matches. Germline CDR1 and CDR2: MDHEN and SYDVKM. The length of the CDR3 is 14 residues.

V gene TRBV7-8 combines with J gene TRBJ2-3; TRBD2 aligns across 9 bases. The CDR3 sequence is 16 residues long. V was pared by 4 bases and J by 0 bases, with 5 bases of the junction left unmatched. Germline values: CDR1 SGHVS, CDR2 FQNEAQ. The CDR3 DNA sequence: TGTGCCAGCAGCTCGGCGGGGGGGGCTAGCACAGATACGCAGTATTTT. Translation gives CASSSAGGASTDTQYF.

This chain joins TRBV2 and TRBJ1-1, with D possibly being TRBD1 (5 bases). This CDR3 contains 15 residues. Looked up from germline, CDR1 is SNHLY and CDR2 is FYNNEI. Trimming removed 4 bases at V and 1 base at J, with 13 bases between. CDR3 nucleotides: TGTGCCAGCAGTGGGAGACGGGGGAGGAACACTGAAGCTTTCTTT. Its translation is CASSGRRGRNTEAFF. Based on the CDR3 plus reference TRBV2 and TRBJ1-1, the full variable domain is EPEVTQTPSHQVTQMGQEVILRCVPISNHLYFYWYRQILGQKVEFLVSFYNNEISEKSEIFDDQFSVERPDGSNFTLKIRSTKLEDSAMYFCASSGRRGRNTEAFFGQGTRLTVV.

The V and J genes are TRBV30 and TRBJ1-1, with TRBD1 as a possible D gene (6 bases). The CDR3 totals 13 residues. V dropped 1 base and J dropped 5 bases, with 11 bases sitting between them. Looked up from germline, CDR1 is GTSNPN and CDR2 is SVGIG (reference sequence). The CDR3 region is CAWSAQQGTEAFF. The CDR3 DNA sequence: TGTGCCTGGAGTGCTCAGCAGGGGACTGAAGCTTTCTTT.

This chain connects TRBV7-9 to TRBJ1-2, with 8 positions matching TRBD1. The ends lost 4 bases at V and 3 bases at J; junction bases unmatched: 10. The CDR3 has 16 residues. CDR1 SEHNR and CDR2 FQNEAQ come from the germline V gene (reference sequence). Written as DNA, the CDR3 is TGTGCCAGCAGCTCCCCCCGGTCAGGGGGCGACTATGGCTACACCTTC. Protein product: CASSSPRSGGDYGYTF. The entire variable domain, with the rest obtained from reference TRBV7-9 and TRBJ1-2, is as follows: DTGVSQNPRHKITKRGQNVTFRCDPISEHNRLYWYRQTLGQGPEFLTYFQNEAQLEKSRLLSDRFSAERPKGSFSTLEIQRTEQGDSAMYLCASSSPRSGGDYGYTFGSGTRLTVV.

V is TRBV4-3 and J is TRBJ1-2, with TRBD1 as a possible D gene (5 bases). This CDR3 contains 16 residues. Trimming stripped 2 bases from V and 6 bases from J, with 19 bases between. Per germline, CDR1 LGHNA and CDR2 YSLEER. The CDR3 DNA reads TGCGCCAGCAGCCAAAGGCCCAGGACACCCGGACATGGCTACACCTTC. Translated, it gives CASSQRPRTPGHGYTF.

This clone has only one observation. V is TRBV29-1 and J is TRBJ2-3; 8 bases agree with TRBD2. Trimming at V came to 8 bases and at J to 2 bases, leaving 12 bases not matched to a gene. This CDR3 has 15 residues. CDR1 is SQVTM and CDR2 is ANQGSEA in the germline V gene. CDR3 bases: TGCAGCACCAGCCTCGTAGCGGGAATCACAGATACGCAGTATTTT. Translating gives CSTSLVAGITDTQYF.

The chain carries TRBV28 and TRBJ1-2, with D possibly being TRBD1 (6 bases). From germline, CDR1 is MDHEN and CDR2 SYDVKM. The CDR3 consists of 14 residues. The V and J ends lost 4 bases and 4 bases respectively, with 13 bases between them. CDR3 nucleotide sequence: TGTGCCAGCAGTTCACAGGGCCGGTTCTATGGCTACACCTTC. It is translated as CASSSQGRFYGYTF.

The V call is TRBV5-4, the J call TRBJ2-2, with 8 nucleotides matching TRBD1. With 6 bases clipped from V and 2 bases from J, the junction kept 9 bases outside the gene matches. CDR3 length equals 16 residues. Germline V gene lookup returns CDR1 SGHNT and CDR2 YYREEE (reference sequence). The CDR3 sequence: CASTLSGGLNTGELFF. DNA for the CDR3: TGTGCCAGCACCCTGTCAGGGGGCCTAAACACCGGGGAGCTGTTTTTT.

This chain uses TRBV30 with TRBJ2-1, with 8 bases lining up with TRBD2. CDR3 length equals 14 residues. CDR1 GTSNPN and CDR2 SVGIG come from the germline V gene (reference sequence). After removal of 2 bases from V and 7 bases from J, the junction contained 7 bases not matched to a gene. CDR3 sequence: CAWSSSGSLNEQFF. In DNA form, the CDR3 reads TGTGCCTGGAGTTCCAGCGGGAGCTTGAATGAGCAGTTCTTC.

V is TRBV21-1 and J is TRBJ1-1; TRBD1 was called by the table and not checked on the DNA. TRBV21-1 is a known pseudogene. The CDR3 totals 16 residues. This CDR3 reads CARYYRGPGVNTEAFF. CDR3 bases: TGTGCCAGATATTACAGGGGGCCCGGCGTGAACACTGAAGCTTTCTTT.

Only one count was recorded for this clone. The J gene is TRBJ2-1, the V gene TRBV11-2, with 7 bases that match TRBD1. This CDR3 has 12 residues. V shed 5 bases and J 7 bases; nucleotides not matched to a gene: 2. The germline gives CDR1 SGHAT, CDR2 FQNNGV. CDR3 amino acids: CASSQDRNEQFF. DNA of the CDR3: TGTGCCAGCAGCCAGGACAGGAATGAGCAGTTCTTC.

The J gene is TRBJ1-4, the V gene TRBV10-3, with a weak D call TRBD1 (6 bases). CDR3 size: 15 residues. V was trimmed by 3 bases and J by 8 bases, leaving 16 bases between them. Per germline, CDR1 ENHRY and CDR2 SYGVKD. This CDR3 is CAISDPQGGGEKLFF. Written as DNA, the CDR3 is TGTGCCATCAGTGATCCCCAAGGGGGTGGCGAAAAACTGTTTTTT.

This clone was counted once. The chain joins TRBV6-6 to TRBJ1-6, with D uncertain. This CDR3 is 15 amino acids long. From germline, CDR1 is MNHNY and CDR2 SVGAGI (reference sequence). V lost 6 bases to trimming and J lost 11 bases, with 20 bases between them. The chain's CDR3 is CASSPPGGPWAPLHF. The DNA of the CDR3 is TGTGCCAGCAGCCCGCCGGGAGGCCCTTGGGCACCCCTCCACTTT.

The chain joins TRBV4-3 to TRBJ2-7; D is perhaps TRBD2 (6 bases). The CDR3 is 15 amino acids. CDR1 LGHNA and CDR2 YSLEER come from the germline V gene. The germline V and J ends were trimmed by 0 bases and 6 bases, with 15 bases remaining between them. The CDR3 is CASSQDLGGTGEQYF. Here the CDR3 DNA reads TGCGCCAGCAGCCAAGATCTTGGAGGGACCGGCGAGCAGTACTTC.

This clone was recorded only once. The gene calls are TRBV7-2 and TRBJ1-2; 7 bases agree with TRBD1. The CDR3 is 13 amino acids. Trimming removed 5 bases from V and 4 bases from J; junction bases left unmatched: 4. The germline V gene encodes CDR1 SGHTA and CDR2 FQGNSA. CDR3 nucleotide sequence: TGTGCCAGCAGCACGGGACAGAGCTATGGCTACACCTTC. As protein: CASSTGQSYGYTF. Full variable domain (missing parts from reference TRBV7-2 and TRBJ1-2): GAGVSQSPSNKVTEKGKDVELRCDPISGHTALYWYRQSLGQGLEFLIYFQGNSAPDKSGLPSDRFSAERTGGSVSTLTIQRTQQEDSAVYLCASSTGQSYGYTFGSGTRLTVV.

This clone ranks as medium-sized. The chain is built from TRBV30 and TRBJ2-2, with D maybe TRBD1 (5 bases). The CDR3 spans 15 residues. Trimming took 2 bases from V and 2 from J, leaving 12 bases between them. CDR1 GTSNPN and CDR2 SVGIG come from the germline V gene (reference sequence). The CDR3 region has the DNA TGTGCCTGGAGTCGGAGACAGCCCAACACCGGGGAGCTGTTTTTT. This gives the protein CAWSRRQPNTGELFF.

The CDR3 bases are TGCGCCAGCAAGGCGGAGGCTGGGGGCGCCTATGGCTACACCTTC. Translating gives CASKAEAGGAYGYTF. The rearrangement links TRBV5-1 to TRBJ1-2; weak D call: TRBD1 (6 bases). The CDR3 covers 15 residues. Per the germline V gene, CDR1 is SGHRS and CDR2 is YFSETQ. V lost 6 bases and J 4 bases, leaving 19 bases between the germline ends.

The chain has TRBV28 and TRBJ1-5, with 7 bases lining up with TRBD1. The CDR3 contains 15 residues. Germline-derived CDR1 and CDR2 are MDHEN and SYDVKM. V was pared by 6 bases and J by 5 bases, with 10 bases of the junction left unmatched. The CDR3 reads CASSSGGQGDQPQHF. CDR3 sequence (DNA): TGTGCCAGCAGCTCGGGAGGGCAGGGGGATCAGCCCCAGCATTTT.

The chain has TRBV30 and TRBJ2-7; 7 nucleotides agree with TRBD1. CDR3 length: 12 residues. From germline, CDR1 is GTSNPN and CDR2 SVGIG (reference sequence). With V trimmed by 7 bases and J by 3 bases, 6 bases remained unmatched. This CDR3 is CASRRDSYEQYF. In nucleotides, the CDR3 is TGTGCCTCCAGACGGGACAGCTACGAGCAGTACTTC.

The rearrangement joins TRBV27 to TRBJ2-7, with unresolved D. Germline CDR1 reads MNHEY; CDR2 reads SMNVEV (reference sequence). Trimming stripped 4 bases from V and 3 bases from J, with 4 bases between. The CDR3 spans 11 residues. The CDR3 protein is CASSSLYEQYF. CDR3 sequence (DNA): TGTGCCAGCAGTTCCCTCTACGAGCAGTACTTC.